This T cell receptor (beta chain) was captured in a study of blood T cell repertoires in COVID-19. The wider study: Material from acute and convalescent COVID-19 was sourced from the United States, Italy and Spain. Nucleic acid was either cDNA or gDNA, and it came from T cells, B-cell-depleted T cells, or PBMCs.

Authors' data handling: Amplification from reference gene primers served as the basis for estimated nucleated cell counts. Clones were sequenced by immunoSEQ multiplex PCR, and TCRdb holds only the in-frame ones, with some missing. V, J and clone size were drawn from that table, and D and trimming were deduced from the DNA. The table has about 380,000 clones, roughly four fifths seen once; the top ten hold roughly 1.2%. CDR1 SGHVS and CDR2 FQNEAQ come from the germline V gene. The CDR3 has 16 amino acids. V lost 3 bases to trimming and J lost 3 bases; unmatched junction nucleotides: 8. The source is a human donor with acute or convalescent COVID-19. The donor label of this sample is uncertain. V is TRBV7-8 and J is TRBJ2-3; 8 bases map to TRBD1. Sequencing input: peripheral blood. The CDR3 bases are TGTGCCAGCAGCTTTAACAGGGGGATAGGGACAGATACGCAGTATTTT. Translated: CASSFNRGIGTDTQYF.